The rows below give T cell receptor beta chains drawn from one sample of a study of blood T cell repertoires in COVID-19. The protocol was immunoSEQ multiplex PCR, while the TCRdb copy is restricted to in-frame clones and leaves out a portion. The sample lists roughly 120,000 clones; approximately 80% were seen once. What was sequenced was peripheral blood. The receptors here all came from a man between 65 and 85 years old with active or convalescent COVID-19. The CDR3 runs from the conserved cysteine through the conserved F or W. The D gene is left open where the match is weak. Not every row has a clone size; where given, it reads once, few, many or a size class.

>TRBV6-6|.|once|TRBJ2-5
TGTGCCAGCGCAGGGTCCCAAGAGACCCAGTACTTC
CASAGSQETQYF
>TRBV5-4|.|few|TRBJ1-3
TGTGCCAGCACTCTTGGGGGACTCGGAAACACCATATATTTT
CASTLGGLGNTIYF
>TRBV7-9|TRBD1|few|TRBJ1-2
TGTGCCAGCAGCCAAGGGACAGGGGGCCTCCTTAACTATGGCTACACCTTC
CASSQGTGGLLNYGYTF
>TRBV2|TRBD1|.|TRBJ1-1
TGTGCCAGCAGTGCTCGGCAGGGGGAGAACACTGAAGCTTTCTTT
CASSARQGENTEAFF
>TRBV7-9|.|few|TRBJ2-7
TGTGCCAGCAGCACGAGGGCGATTCACGAGCAGTACTTC
CASSTRAIHEQYF
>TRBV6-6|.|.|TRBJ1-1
TGTGCCACCCACCAGGAGGGAAAAGCTTTCTTT
CATHQEGKAFF
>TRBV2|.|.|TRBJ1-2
TGTGCCAGCAGTGAACGACAGGCAAATGGCTACACCTTC
CASSERQANGYTF
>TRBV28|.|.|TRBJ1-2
TGTGCCAGCAACCGTTCAGGGCTGGGTGGCTACACCTTC
CASNRSGLGGYTF
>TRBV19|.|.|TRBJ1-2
TGTGCCAGTAGTAAGGGCAGCGGGTATGGCTACACCTTC
CASSKGSGYGYTF
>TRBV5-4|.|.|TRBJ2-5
TGTGCCAGCAGCTTGGTCGGGGGATTACAAGAGACCCAGTACTTC
CASSLVGGLQETQYF
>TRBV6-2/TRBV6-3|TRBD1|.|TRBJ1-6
TGTGCCAGCAGTTCCAGGACAGGAGATTCACCCCTCCACTTT
CASSSRTGDSPLHF
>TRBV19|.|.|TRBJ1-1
TGTGCCAGTAAACGAGCGCCGCAAGACACTGAAGCTTTCTTT
CASKRAPQDTEAFF
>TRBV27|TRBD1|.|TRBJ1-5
TGTGCCAGCAGCCCGGGACAGGTCCCTAATGGCGCCCAGCATTTT
CASSPGQVPNGAQHF
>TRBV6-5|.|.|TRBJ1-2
TGTGCCAGCAGTTACTCGGCGTCCGCACCTACTATGGGCTACACCTTC
CASSYSASAPTMGYTF
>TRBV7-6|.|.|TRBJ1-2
TGTGCCAGCAGCTTAGCGGACATGGGAGGCTACACCTTC
CASSLADMGGYTF
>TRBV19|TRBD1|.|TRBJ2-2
TGTGCCAGTAGTTCCCCCCCAGGGGGAGTCACCGGGGAGCTGTTTTTT
CASSSPPGGVTGELFF
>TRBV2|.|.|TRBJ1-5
TGTGCCAGCAGCTGGACAGCTTATAGCAATCAGCCCCAGCATTTT
CASSWTAYSNQPQHF
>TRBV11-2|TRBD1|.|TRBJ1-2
TGTGCCAGCAGCTTTACAGGGGATGGCTACACCTTC
CASSFTGDGYTF
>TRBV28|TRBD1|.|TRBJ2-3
TGTGCCAGCAGTCCAGGGGGCAGGCGCACAGATACGCAGTATTTT
CASSPGGRRTDTQYF
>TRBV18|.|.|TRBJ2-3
TGTGCCAGCTCACCACAAAAGAACCCAGAACGCACAGATACGCAGTATTTT
CASSPQKNPERTDTQYF
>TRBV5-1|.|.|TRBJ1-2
TGCGCCAGCAGCACCGATCCCGGGGTTAACGGCTACACCTTC
CASSTDPGVNGYTF
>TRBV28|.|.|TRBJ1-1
TGTGCCAGCAGTTTGGGCGCGGGGAGGGAAGGAGCTTTCTTT
CASSLGAGREGAFF
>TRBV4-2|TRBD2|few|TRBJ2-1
TGTGCCAGCAGCCAAGGCCTAGCGGCTTACAATGAGCAGTTCTTC
CASSQGLAAYNEQFF
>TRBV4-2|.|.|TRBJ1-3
TGTGCCAGCAGCCAAGACCAGGGTATGATCTCTGGAAACACCATATATTTT
CASSQDQGMISGNTIYF
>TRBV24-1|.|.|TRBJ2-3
TGTGCCACCAGCGGCGGAGCAATGGATACGCAGTATTTT
CATSGGAMDTQYF
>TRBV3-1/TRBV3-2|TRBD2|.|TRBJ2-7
TGTGCCAGCAGCCAAGCTCTGGGAGGGGAGCAGTACTTC
CASSQALGGEQYF
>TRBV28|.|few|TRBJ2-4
TGTGCCAGCAGTTTAGGTCCAGCAGGAATAGCCAAAAACATTCAGTACTTC
CASSLGPAGIAKNIQYF
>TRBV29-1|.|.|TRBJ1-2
TGCAGCGTTGAACTAGGTCTTAGGGGCTACACCTTC
CSVELGLRGYTF
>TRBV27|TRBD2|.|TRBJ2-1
TGTGCCAGCAGTTTATCCCTAGCGGGGGTCAATGAGCAGTTCTTC
CASSLSLAGVNEQFF
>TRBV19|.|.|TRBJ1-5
TGTGCCAGTGGAGGAGGCAGAGATCAGCCCCAGCATTTT
CASGGGRDQPQHF
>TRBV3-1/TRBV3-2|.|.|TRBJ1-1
TGTGCCAGCAGCAATTTTGGTCGGGGGGGCACTGAAGCTTTCTTT
CASSNFGRGGTEAFF
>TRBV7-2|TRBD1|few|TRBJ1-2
TGTGCCAGCAGCCCCTCTTCCGACAGGGCTAACTATGGCTACACCTTC
CASSPSSDRANYGYTF
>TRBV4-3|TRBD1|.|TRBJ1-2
TGCGCCAGCAGCCAGGAAGCCGGGACAGGGGGCTCATATAAAGGCTACACCTTC
CASSQEAGTGGSYKGYTF
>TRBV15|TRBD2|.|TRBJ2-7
TGTGCCACCAGCAGAGTTAGCGGGTTCAGGGAGCAGTACTTC
CATSRVSGFREQYF
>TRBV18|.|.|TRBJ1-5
TGTGCCAGCTCACCACCGGGGGGAAAGAGTCAGCCCCAGCATTTT
CASSPPGGKSQPQHF
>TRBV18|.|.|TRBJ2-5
TGTGCCAGCTCACCACCAGCAGGGGTGGAGACCCAGTACTTC
CASSPPAGVETQYF
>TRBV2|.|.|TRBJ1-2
TGTGCCAGCAGCCCCGGACAGTTAAACTATGGCTACACCTTC
CASSPGQLNYGYTF
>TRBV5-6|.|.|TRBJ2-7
TGTGCCAGCAGCCGAATATGGCGGGATGAGGACGAGCAGTACTTC
CASSRIWRDEDEQYF
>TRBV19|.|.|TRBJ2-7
TGTGCCAGTGGCACTCGGGGCTCCTACGAGCAGTACTTC
CASGTRGSYEQYF
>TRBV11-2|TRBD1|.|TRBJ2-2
TGTGCCAGCAGAAGCTTAGCTACAGGGGTCACGCCCCGCGGGGAGCTGTTTTTT
CASRSLATGVTPRGELFF
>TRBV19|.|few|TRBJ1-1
TGTGCCAGTAGTATAGAGGCCAGTTTGAACACTGAAGCTTTCTTT
CASSIEASLNTEAFF
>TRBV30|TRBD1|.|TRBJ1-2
TGTGCCTGGGAAGACAGGGGGCGCGGGGACACCTTC
CAWEDRGRGDTF
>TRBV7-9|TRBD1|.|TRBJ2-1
TGTGCCAGCAGCCTTCGAGGGGGCGACTACAATGAGCAGTTCTTC
CASSLRGGDYNEQFF
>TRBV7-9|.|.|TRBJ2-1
TGTGCCAGCAGCTTAGAACAGGTCTCGAGGAACAATGAGCAGTTCTTC
CASSLEQVSRNNEQFF
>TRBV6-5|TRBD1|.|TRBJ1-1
TGTGCCAGCAGTTACCGGCCAGGGGGCTTGAACACTGAAGCTTTCTTT
CASSYRPGGLNTEAFF
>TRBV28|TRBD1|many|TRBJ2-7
TGTGCCAGCAGCAACAGGGGGCGGGAGATCGAGCAGTACTTC
CASSNRGREIEQYF
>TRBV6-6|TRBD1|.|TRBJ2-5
TGTGCCAGCAGTTACTCGACAGGGAAATACCAAGAGACCCAGTACTTC
CASSYSTGKYQETQYF
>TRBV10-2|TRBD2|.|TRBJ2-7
TGCGCCAGCAGTCAGACTAGCGGGAGTTACGAGCAGTACTTC
CASSQTSGSYEQYF
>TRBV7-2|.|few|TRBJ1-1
TGTGCCAGCAGCTTACGCGCGGGCACTGAAGCTTTCTTT
CASSLRAGTEAFF
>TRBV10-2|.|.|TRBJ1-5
TGCGCCAGCAGTGCGGCACAGATTAGCAATCAGCCCCAGCATTTT
CASSAAQISNQPQHF
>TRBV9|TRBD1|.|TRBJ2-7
TGTGCCAGCAGCCCCACTGCTGGACAGGGGGTTGGGGAGCAGTACTTC
CASSPTAGQGVGEQYF
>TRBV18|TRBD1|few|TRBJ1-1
TGTGCCAGCTCACCCAACCTGGACAGGGCGAACACTGAAGCTTTCTTT
CASSPNLDRANTEAFF
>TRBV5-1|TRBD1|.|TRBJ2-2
TGCGCCAGCAGCCGGGACAGGGGATACGCCGGGGAGCTGTTTTTT
CASSRDRGYAGELFF
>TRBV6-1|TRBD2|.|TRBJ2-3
TGTGCCAGCAGTGATTATGGCGGGAGGGCCACAGATACGCAGTATTTT
CASSDYGGRATDTQYF